Shown below are 28 T cell receptor beta chains from a single sample sequenced in a study of blood T cell repertoires in COVID-19. The assay was immunoSEQ multiplex PCR, and TCRdb's table has in-frame clones only and misses some. The sample shows some 200,000 clones, around 90% of them seen only once. Sequencing used PBMCs or T cells enriched from blood (not recorded which). Receptors originate from a woman between 25 and 40 years old who had recovered from COVID-19.

The chain has TRBV4-2 and TRBJ2-1; TRBD2 is a possible D gene (7 bases). Per the germline V gene, CDR1 is LGHNA and CDR2 is YNFKEQ. CDR3 length: 17 residues. The V end lost 1 base, the J end lost 2 bases, and 15 bases lay between the germline ends. The CDR3 protein is CASSQVEGGGPYNEQFF. The CDR3 nucleotides are TGTGCCAGCAGCCAAGTAGAGGGCGGGGGCCCCTACAATGAGCAGTTCTTC.

V gene TRBV2 combines with J gene TRBJ2-7, with D possibly being TRBD2 (5 bases). The CDR3 loop spans 14 amino acids. The germline CDR1 and CDR2 sequences are SNHLY and FYNNEI. The V end was cut by 5 bases, the J end by 4 bases, with 15 bases between. CDR3 sequence (DNA): TGTGCCAGCAGTTCCGTAACGGGGTCGTACGAGCAGTACTTC. Its translation: CASSSVTGSYEQYF. Complete variable domain (other parts from reference TRBV2 and TRBJ2-7): EPEVTQTPSHQVTQMGQEVILRCVPISNHLYFYWYRQILGQKVEFLVSFYNNEISEKSEIFDDQFSVERPDGSNFTLKIRSTKLEDSAMYFCASSSVTGSYEQYFGPGTRLTVT.

This chain connects TRBV7-8 to TRBJ1-2; 12 bases fit TRBD1. V lost 5 bases, J lost 8 bases, and 12 bases stayed unmatched. Germline lookup yields CDR1 SGHVS and CDR2 FQNEAQ. The CDR3 length is 16 residues. For the CDR3, the DNA is TGTGCCAGCAGCCTTACTCCGGGACAGGGGGCTGGGGGCTACACCTTC. It yields the protein CASSLTPGQGAGGYTF. The variable domain in full, with the rest retrieved from reference TRBV7-8 and TRBJ1-2, is GAGVSQSPRYKVAKRGQDVALRCDPISGHVSLFWYQQALGQGPEFLTYFQNEAQLDKSGLPSDRFFAERPEGSVSTLKIQRTQQEDSAVYLCASSLTPGQGAGGYTFGSGTRLTVV.

The chain is built from TRBV7-9 and TRBJ2-2; D perhaps matches TRBD1 (6 bases). The CDR3 consists of 14 residues. CDR1 is SEHNR, CDR2 FQNEAQ, per germline (reference sequence). V was trimmed by 6 bases and J by 2 bases, leaving 10 bases between them. CDR3 residues: CASRGAANTGELFF. The CDR3 DNA is TGTGCCAGCAGGGGGGCGGCTAACACCGGGGAGCTGTTTTTT.

The chain couples TRBV7-2 to TRBJ1-2; 10 bases align to TRBD1. Trimming took 1 base from V and 8 from J; bases not matched to a gene: 13. The V gene's germline CDR1 is SGHTA and CDR2 FQGNSA. The CDR3 contains 17 residues. CDR3 sequence (DNA): TGTGCCAGCAGCTTAGAGATTTTGACAGGGGGCCTGCTGGGCTACACCTTC. It yields the protein CASSLEILTGGLLGYTF.

The rearrangement joins TRBV25-1 to TRBJ2-5; the D gene is possibly TRBD2 (5 bases). V was clipped by 4 bases and J by 2 bases, with 11 bases between them. Germline V gives CDR1 MGHDK, CDR2 SYGVNS. The CDR3 loop spans 14 amino acids. In DNA form, the CDR3 reads TGTGCCAGCAGTGTTCTAGCTGAACAAGAGACCCAGTACTTC. Protein product: CASSVLAEQETQYF.

The rearrangement uses TRBV9 and TRBJ2-5; 8 bases are shared with TRBD2. V lost 0 bases to trimming and J lost 0 bases; unmatched junction nucleotides: 4. The CDR3 is made up of 16 amino acids. Looked up from germline, CDR1 is SGDLS and CDR2 is YYNGEE. CDR3 in amino acids: CASSVGVAGYQETQYF. The CDR3 DNA reads as TGTGCCAGCAGCGTAGGGGTAGCGGGGTACCAAGAGACCCAGTACTTC.

This rearrangement joins TRBV5-4 to TRBJ2-1, with D possibly TRBD1 on 6 matching bases. Per the germline V gene, CDR1 is SGHNT and CDR2 is YYREEE (reference sequence). CDR3 size: 11 residues. V lost 4 bases and J 7 bases, leaving 6 bases between the germline ends. The CDR3 loop is CASSRGNEQFF. CDR3 nucleotides: TGTGCCAGCAGCAGGGGGAATGAGCAGTTCTTC.

The chain links TRBV19 to TRBJ2-5; 7 positions agree with TRBD1. V shed 10 bases, J shed 3 bases, and the junction held 8 bases outside the gene matches. CDR3 length: 13 residues. Looked up from germline, CDR1 is LNHDA and CDR2 is SQIVND (reference sequence). This CDR3 is CATCRTGEETQYF. The CDR3 DNA sequence: TGTGCCACCTGCAGAACAGGGGAAGAGACCCAGTACTTC.

This clone was recorded a few times. The V call is TRBV3-1 (or the pseudogene TRBV3-2), the J call TRBJ1-3; D is unresolved. The germline V and J ends were trimmed by 2 bases and 4 bases, with 15 bases remaining between them. The CDR3 contains 16 residues. Germline V gene data show CDR1 as LGHDT and CDR2 as YNNKEL (reference sequence). In nucleotides, the CDR3 is TGTGCCAGCAGCCAATGGAATGAGGTTCTCGGAAACACCATATATTTT. Translating it yields CASSQWNEVLGNTIYF.

The V call is TRBV20-1, the J call TRBJ2-1; possibly TRBD1 for D (5 bases). The CDR3 loop spans 11 amino acids. The germline V gene encodes CDR1 DFQATT and CDR2 SNEGSKA (reference sequence). The germline V and J ends were trimmed by 1 base and 10 bases, with 8 bases remaining between them. The CDR3 here is CSARGRTEQFF. CDR3 nucleotide sequence: TGCAGTGCTAGAGGAAGGACAGAGCAGTTCTTC.

V gene TRBV6-5 combines with J gene TRBJ1-1; 9 bases align to TRBD1. V gave up 5 bases and J gave up 1 base; unmatched junction bases: 5. Looked up from germline, CDR1 is MNHEY and CDR2 is SVGAGI. The CDR3 is 15 amino acids. Written as DNA, the CDR3 is TGTGCCAGCAGTACCGGACAGGGGACGAACACTGAAGCTTTCTTT. Its translation: CASSTGQGTNTEAFF.

The chain uses TRBV19 and TRBJ1-1; D unresolved. V gave up 3 bases and J gave up 11 bases, with 4 bases separating them. This CDR3 region has 9 residues. CDR1 and CDR2 from the germline V gene are LNHDA and SQIVND (reference sequence). CDR3 DNA: TGTGCCAGTAGTATGGCCGCTTTCTTT. Encoded protein: CASSMAAFF.

In this sample, this clone turned up a few times. This chain connects TRBV14 to TRBJ2-5; 12 nucleotides line up with TRBD2. The junction had 5 bases not matched to a gene; V was cut back by 4 bases and J by 5 bases. Per the germline V gene, CDR1 is SGHDN and CDR2 is FVKESK. CDR3 length: 15 residues. DNA for the CDR3: TGTGCCAGCAGCCTGAGTCTAGCGGGGGGGGAGACCCAGTACTTC. Residues: CASSLSLAGGETQYF.

This clone appeared a few times. J is TRBJ1-1 and V is TRBV5-1; TRBD1 matches at 7 bases. Losses at the gene ends were 0 bases for V and 1 base for J; bases not matched to a gene: 3. Germline lookup yields CDR1 SGHRS and CDR2 YFSETQ. This CDR3 is 15 amino acids long. In DNA form, the CDR3 reads TGCGCCAGCAGCTTGGAGTCAGGGGGGAACACTGAAGCTTTCTTT. Translated, it gives CASSLESGGNTEAFF. Combining the CDR3 with reference TRBV5-1 and TRBJ1-1 gives the whole variable domain KAGVTQTPRYLIKTRGQQVTLSCSPISGHRSVSWYQQTPGQGLQFLFEYFSETQRNKGNFPGRFSGRQFSNSRSEMNVSTLELGDSALYLCASSLESGGNTEAFFGQGTRLTVV.

CDR3: CASSPKPGGRQAQHF. The DNA of the CDR3 is TGTGCCAGCAGCCCAAAACCCGGGGGGAGGCAAGCCCAGCATTTT. J is TRBJ1-5 and V is TRBV3-1 (or the pseudogene TRBV3-2); maybe TRBD1 (5 bases). Trimming left V 4 bases short and J 11 bases short, with 21 bases between. Germline-derived CDR1 and CDR2 are LGHDT and YNNKEL (reference sequence). The CDR3 is 15 residues long.

This clone appeared once. The V gene is TRBV7-2, the J gene TRBJ2-7, with 10 bases fitting TRBD2. The germline V gene has CDR1 SGHTA and CDR2 FQGNSA. Trimming removed 4 bases from V and 5 bases from J; junction bases left unmatched: 2. This CDR3 has 13 residues. CDR3 DNA sequence: TGTGCCAGCAGCTCGAGCGGGGGGGACGAGCAGTACTTC. Translated: CASSSSGGDEQYF.

The genes are TRBV5-1 and TRBJ2-5; D perhaps matches TRBD2 (6 bases). The germline gives CDR1 SGHRS, CDR2 YFSETQ. This CDR3 comprises 13 residues. Trimming took off 0 bases at V and 4 bases at J, with 7 bases between the two ends. CDR3 coding DNA: TGCGCCAGCAGCTTGGACGGGAGAGAGACCCAGTACTTC. Translated, it gives CASSLDGRETQYF.

This clone has a handful of counts. The chain couples TRBV7-2 to TRBJ1-4; D possibly corresponds to TRBD1 (5 bases). This CDR3 region has 16 residues. CDR1 and CDR2 (germline): SGHTA, FQGNSA. V was trimmed by 5 bases and J by 2 bases, leaving 15 bases between them. The CDR3 DNA reads TGTGCCAGCAGCCTAAGACAGCTGGGGACTAATGAAAAACTGTTTTTT. Protein: CASSLRQLGTNEKLFF.

V usage is TRBV12-5 and J usage is TRBJ1-5, with TRBD1 matching over 7 bases. The CDR3 covers 15 residues. Losses at the gene ends were 6 bases for V and 6 bases for J; bases not matched to a gene: 11. The germline V gene has CDR1 LGHNT and CDR2 FRNRAP. CDR3 loop: CASGSGQAGIQPQHF. Here the CDR3 DNA reads TGTGCTAGTGGCTCAGGACAGGCAGGTATTCAGCCCCAGCATTTT.

The J gene is TRBJ1-2, the V gene TRBV15; TRBD1 aligns across 10 bases. The CDR3 extends over 17 amino acids. After removal of 3 bases from V and 5 bases from J, the junction contained 12 bases not matched to a gene. From germline, CDR1 is LNHNV and CDR2 YYDKDF (reference sequence). CDR3 in DNA: TGTGCCACCAGCAGCTTCTCCGGACAGGGGGTTTGGTATGGCTACACCTTC. Translated, it gives CATSSFSGQGVWYGYTF.

The chain carries TRBV7-2 and TRBJ1-4; TRBD1 aligns across 7 bases. Germline V gene sequence: CDR1 SGHTA, CDR2 FQGNSA. The CDR3 sequence is 14 residues long. V lost 5 bases, J lost 7 bases, and 7 bases stayed unmatched. CDR3 residues: CASSNNRGSEKLFF. DNA for the CDR3: TGTGCCAGCAGCAATAACAGGGGTTCTGAAAAACTGTTTTTT.

The rearrangement uses TRBV6-5 and TRBJ2-7; TRBD1 agrees at 7 bases. The CDR3 contains 14 residues. Germline V gene data show CDR1 as MNHEY and CDR2 as SVGAGI. The V and J ends lost 7 bases and 3 bases, in that order; junction bases with no gene match: 9. CDR3: CASTVGGVSYEQYF. The CDR3 DNA is TGTGCCAGCACCGTAGGGGGCGTCAGCTACGAGCAGTACTTC.

The chain joins TRBV24-1 to TRBJ2-7; the D gene is possibly TRBD2 (5 bases). The CDR3 totals 15 residues. The germline V gene has CDR1 KGHDR and CDR2 SFDVKD. The ends were cut back, 7 bases at V and 5 bases at J, with 20 bases in the middle. CDR3 residues: CATRPRGSKEDEQYF. For the CDR3, the DNA is TGTGCCACCAGACCCAGAGGCTCGAAGGAGGACGAGCAGTACTTC.

The DNA for the CDR3 is TGCGCCAGCAGCCCCGGACAGGGGATCGGCTACACCTTC. This codes for CASSPGQGIGYTF. This chain links TRBV5-1 with TRBJ1-2; 9 nucleotides agree with TRBD1. The V gene end was trimmed by 4 bases and the J gene end by 8 bases; junction bases not matched to a gene: 6. The CDR3 covers 13 residues. CDR1 and CDR2 (germline): SGHRS, YFSETQ.

This chain connects TRBV6-5 to TRBJ2-2, with TRBD2 matching 7 bases. Germline values: CDR1 MNHEY, CDR2 SVGAGI. Trimming took 6 bases from V and 3 from J; bases not matched to a gene: 4. CDR3 length equals 14 residues. The CDR3 here is CASRGGRDTGELFF. CDR3 bases: TGTGCCAGCAGGGGGGGGAGGGACACCGGGGAGCTGTTTTTT.

This chain joins TRBV25-1 and TRBJ2-1, with D possibly TRBD2 on 6 matching bases. The CDR3 totals 15 residues. Germline loops: CDR1 MGHDK, CDR2 SYGVNS. Trimming removed 2 bases from V and 7 bases from J, with 15 bases in between. CDR3 bases: TGTGCCAGCAGTGAACCCTCGTACGGAGGGAATGAGCAGTTCTTC. This gives the protein CASSEPSYGGNEQFF. The full variable domain, its missing parts supplied by reference TRBV25-1 and TRBJ2-1, is EADIYQTPRYLVIGTGKKITLECSQTMGHDKMYWYQQDPGMELHLIHYSYGVNSTEKGDLSSESTVSRIRTEHFPLTLESARPSHTSQYLCASSEPSYGGNEQFFGPGTRLTVL.

In its sample, this clone was seen a few times. The V gene is TRBV4-3, the J gene TRBJ1-1; D remains ambiguous. The CDR3 is 15 amino acids. Germline V gene lookup returns CDR1 LGHNA and CDR2 YSLEER. V shed 0 bases and J shed 2 bases, with 10 bases lying between them. The CDR3 region is CASSQEEEFNTEAFF. The CDR3, as DNA: TGCGCCAGCAGCCAAGAAGAGGAGTTTAACACTGAAGCTTTCTTT.